This T cell receptor beta chain comes out of a study of T cell responses to AZD1222 COVID-19 vaccine (dated by TCRdb to the early 2020s). As for the study more broadly: A total of around 240 trial participants underwent TCR sequencing, of whom about 200 had received two doses of AZD1222 and around 26 had received two doses of the MenACWY control vaccine. Enrollment into the trials was organized by age into subgroups of 18-55, 56-69 and 70-plus years, and those subgroups contained roughly 150, 30 and 60 TCR-sequenced participants, respectively.

The CDR3 regions of human TCRbeta chains were analyzed by immunosequencing. In the original analysis: TCRs in the repertoires were compared against a reference library of SARS-CoV-2-specific TCRs that had been generated with the MIRA antigen-specificity platform. Breadth was defined as the fraction of unique TCRs that were SARS-CoV-2-associated, and depth was defined as the fraction of total T cells that were SARS-CoV-2-associated. Using the MIRA data, each spike-specific TCR was assigned both to the spike region to which the TCR was reactive and to a CD4 or CD8 class. Log10-transformed breadth and depth values were compared by one-way ANOVA with Sidak's multiple comparisons tests. Not all clones reach the TCRdb copy of this immuneACCESS table, which keeps in-frame sequences only. Checked studies attribute under half of the gap to unresolved V genes and leave the rest unexplained. D and trimming were read from the DNA, whereas the V and J calls and clone size are those reported in that table. This sample gives approximately 77,000 clones in total; around 92% of them show up just once. The ten largest clones capture roughly 6.4% of the sample.

On this clone itself: Its target antigen remains unknown. One base away there is no much larger clone; base qualities are not given.

The sample's time point, from its label and the paper: baseline before first vaccination. Taken with the paper, the label for treatment or condition translates to: meningococcal conjugate vaccine given as trial control. Vaccinee samples came from UK trials COV001 and COV002, including a single-blind randomized controlled phase 2/3 trial of AZD1222 (ChAdOx1 nCoV-19) in healthy adults. For TCRbeta chain sequencing, PBMC samples from trial participants were taken at day 0 and at day 28 after the second dose. CDR1 and CDR2 are read off the germline V gene (reference sequence) as LGHDT and YNNKEL. The CDR3 contains 16 residues, cysteine and phenylalanine counted. Only the CDR3 DNA stays, 48 bases, in frame from base 1. V is cut back by 0 bases and J by 7 bases, with 6 bases in the junction unmatched. General findings and caveats noted by the study authors: The vaccine-associated CD4 TCRs covered the entire spike protein, and the dominant responses fell in regions 160-218 and 743-854. Only 5 to 7 AZD1222 recipients were SARS-CoV-2 seropositive at baseline, limiting conclusions about previously exposed vaccinees. Epitopes outside the regions mutated in the B.1.351 and B.1.1.7 variants were reportedly recognized by nearly half of the unique spike-specific TCRs. Because no day 14 peak-response samples were available, the repertoires could be characterized only after the peak T cell response. In the small 56-69-year group, the increase in depth fell short of significance, most likely because of low power. After two AZD1222 doses, both the breadth and the depth of spike-specific TCRs were significantly higher than at day 0 and than in MenACWY recipients. Most participants were white British and females outnumbered males, and the authors suggested that clonal diversity may have been underestimated.

This TCR derives from an adult in good health. The source material was peripheral blood, sampled on day 0 of MenACWY control vaccination. Recombination connected TRBV3-1 (or the pseudogene TRBV3-2) to TRBJ2-1; 10 nucleotides in the junction match TRBD2. The CDR3 has the sequence CASSQDGLAGDNEQFF. The DNA sequence is as follows: TGTGCCAGCAGCCAAGATGGGCTAGCGGGAGATAATGAGCAGTTCTTC.